Below are 32 T cell receptor beta chains sequenced from a single sample in a study of OX40 agonist ivuxolimab in advanced cancers. Produced via immunoSEQ multiplex PCR; TCRdb's table is partial and in-frame only. In the table there are about 60,000 clones, less than 90% of which are singletons. The material was CD4+ or CD8+ T cells sorted from blood, obtained in a trial of the OX40 agonist ivuxolimab. The receptors stem from an adult with an advanced solid tumor such as melanoma, head and neck, liver or kidney cancer.

V and J are TRBV4-3 and TRBJ2-4, with 9 bases matching TRBD2. V was pared by 2 bases and J by 3 bases, with 2 bases of the junction left unmatched. This CDR3 contains 15 residues. Germline V gene lookup returns CDR1 LGHNA and CDR2 YSLEER. The CDR3 DNA reads TGCGCCAGCAGCCAACTTAGCGGGGGCAAAAACATTCAGTACTTC. Translating gives CASSQLSGGKNIQYF.

Only one count was recorded for this clone. V is TRBV30 and J is TRBJ2-7; D could derive from TRBD1 or TRBD2 (5 bases each). The CDR3 covers 12 residues. Germline assignment: CDR1 GTSNPN and CDR2 SVGIG (reference sequence). The V gene lost 1 base and the J gene lost 2 bases, with 6 bases spanning the gap. The CDR3 region is CAWSGGPYEQYF. In DNA, the CDR3 is TGTGCCTGGAGTGGGGGACCCTACGAGCAGTACTTC.

The rearrangement uses TRBV5-6 and TRBJ2-7, with TRBD1 identical over 7 bases. Germline CDR1 is SGHDT and CDR2 is YYEEEE. Trimming cost V 3 bases and J 3 bases; bases outside gene matches: 9. CDR3 length: 15 amino acids. CDR3 residues: CASSSLTGTHYEQYF. The CDR3 bases are TGTGCCAGCAGCTCCCTGACAGGGACCCACTACGAGCAGTACTTC.

This clone was observed once. This sequence joins TRBV9 and TRBJ2-1, with TRBD2 as a possible D gene (6 bases). V lost 4 bases to trimming and J lost 7 bases, with 12 bases between them. CDR3 size: 13 residues. The germline V gene has CDR1 SGDLS and CDR2 YYNGEE. The CDR3 region has the DNA TGTGCCAGCAGCACGGGAGAGTTTAATGAGCAGTTCTTC. Residues: CASSTGEFNEQFF.

The chain has TRBV7-2 and TRBJ1-1; D perhaps matches TRBD1 (5 bases). Germline V gives CDR1 SGHTA, CDR2 FQGNSA. The V gene lost 2 bases and the J gene lost 4 bases, with 14 bases spanning the gap. The CDR3 loop spans 15 amino acids. For the CDR3, the DNA is TGTGCCAGCAGCTTATATGGGGGAAAGGTCACTGAAGCTTTCTTT. Its protein is CASSLYGGKVTEAFF.

The sample holds a few counts of this clone. The V and J genes are TRBV10-1 and TRBJ2-1; 8 bases fit TRBD2. Germline V CDR1 and CDR2: WNHNN, SYGVQD (reference sequence). The CDR3 length is 15 residues. V lost 5 bases to trimming and J lost 8 bases; unmatched junction nucleotides: 11. CDR3: CASSRQAGEGHEQFF. The DNA for the CDR3 is TGCGCCAGCAGTAGACAAGCGGGAGAAGGGCATGAGCAGTTCTTC.

This chain joins TRBV7-2 and TRBJ2-7; unclear D gene. CDR3 length equals 16 residues. The ends were cut back, 3 bases at V and 4 bases at J, with 19 bases in the middle. CDR1 is SGHTA, CDR2 FQGNSA, per germline. CDR3 in amino acids: CASSLVDWQAKYEQYF. The CDR3 nucleotides read TGTGCCAGCAGCTTGGTAGATTGGCAGGCCAAATACGAGCAGTACTTC.

This sequence joins TRBV5-4 and TRBJ1-2; weak D call: TRBD1 (5 bases). Trimming left V 0 bases short and J 5 bases short, with 8 bases between. Germline V CDR1 and CDR2: SGHNT, YYREEE (reference sequence). This CDR3 comprises 13 residues. CDR3 nucleotide sequence: TGTGCCAGCAGCTTGGAGACAGCGTATGGCTACACCTTC. It codes for CASSLETAYGYTF.

The chain combines TRBV28 with TRBJ1-3, with D tentatively TRBD1 (5 bases). The CDR3 has 16 amino acids. From germline, CDR1 is MDHEN and CDR2 SYDVKM. V gave up 4 bases and J gave up 0 bases, with 13 bases separating them. CDR3 nucleotide sequence: TGTGCCAGCAGTTCCCCCGGACAAACCTCTGGAAACACCATATATTTT. Translated, it gives CASSSPGQTSGNTIYF.

The chain uses TRBV10-3 and TRBJ1-5; no clear D gene. Germline CDR1 is ENHRY and CDR2 is SYGVKD. The CDR3 totals 14 residues. The V gene lost 5 bases and the J gene lost 4 bases, with 12 bases spanning the gap. The CDR3 nucleotides are TGTGCCATCAGTACTTCAGGAGGGAATCAGCCCCAGCATTTT. Translated: CAISTSGGNQPQHF.

CDR3 nucleotide sequence: TGTGCCAGCAGCTTCACAGGGAAATTAGCCTATGGCTACACCTTC. Translated, it gives CASSFTGKLAYGYTF. V and J are TRBV7-2 and TRBJ1-2; TRBD1 might be the D (6 bases). With 3 bases removed from V and 4 bases from J, the gap between germline ends came to 15 bases. CDR1 is SGHTA and CDR2 is FQGNSA in the germline V gene. The CDR3 sequence is 15 residues long.

The chain combines TRBV28 with TRBJ1-5, with D possibly TRBD1 on 5 matching bases. The CDR3 consists of 14 residues. V lost 4 bases to trimming and J lost 5 bases, with 12 bases between them. Germline CDR1 MDHEN, CDR2 SYDVKM. DNA of the CDR3: TGTGCCAGCAGTTCCAGGGAGGGGCATCAGCCCCAGCATTTT. As protein: CASSSREGHQPQHF. The whole variable domain, filled in from reference TRBV28 and TRBJ1-5, reads DVKVTQSSRYLVKRTGEKVFLECVQDMDHENMFWYRQDPGLGLRLIYFSYDVKMKEKGDIPEGYSVSREKKERFSLILESASTNQTSMYLCASSSREGHQPQHFGDGTRLSIL.

This chain links TRBV18 with TRBJ2-7; no definite D call. Between the trimmed V and J ends, which lost 5 bases and 5 bases, there was a span of 10 bases. Germline-derived CDR1 and CDR2 are KGHSH and LQKENI. CDR3 length: 12 amino acids. As DNA, the CDR3 is TGTGCCAGCTCAATTGACCGTGACGAGCAGTACTTC. Encoded protein: CASSIDRDEQYF. Variable domain in full (rest from reference TRBV18 and TRBJ2-7): NAGVMQNPRHLVRRRGQEARLRCSPMKGHSHVYWYRQLPEEGLKFMVYLQKENIIDESGMPKERFSAEFPKEGPSILRIQQVVRGDSAAYFCASSIDRDEQYFGPGTRLTVT.

J is TRBJ1-2 and V is TRBV29-1, with 8 bases lining up with TRBD1. V trimming: 5 bases; J trimming: 1 base; junction bases outside the gene matches: 3. The CDR3 length is 13 residues. The V gene's germline CDR1 is SQVTM and CDR2 ANQGSEA. The CDR3 spells CSVRTGNNYGYTF. In DNA, the CDR3 is TGCAGCGTTCGGACAGGGAATAACTATGGCTACACCTTC.

This clone was counted a single time. The J gene is TRBJ1-4, the V gene TRBV29-1; the D is unclear. Germline CDR1 is SQVTM and CDR2 is ANQGSEA. Between the trimmed V and J ends, which lost 6 bases and 14 bases, there was a span of 16 bases. The CDR3 is 11 amino acids. CDR3 nucleotide sequence: TGCAGCGTCTGGGATAACGGTTTCCTGTTTTTT. This sequence encodes CSVWDNGFLFF.

The chain is built from TRBV27 and TRBJ1-2, with no clear D. CDR3 length: 12 amino acids. V lost 10 bases to trimming and J lost 7 bases, with 16 bases between them. Germline V gene sequence: CDR1 MNHEY, CDR2 SMNVEV (reference sequence). The CDR3 DNA is TGTGCCACCCTACGGGGAGAATCTGGCTACACCTTC. Translating gives CATLRGESGYTF.

The chain couples TRBV6-7 to TRBJ2-7, with D perhaps TRBD1 (5 bases). TRBV6-7 belongs to the ORF category, with a function that is uncertain. The CDR3 consists of 15 residues. The V end lost 6 bases, the J end lost 5 bases, and 20 bases lay between the germline ends. CDR3 region: CASSSGATNPHEQYF. The CDR3 region has the DNA TGTGCCAGCAGCTCTGGGGCGACAAATCCCCACGAGCAGTACTTC.

V and J are TRBV19 and TRBJ2-3, with D possibly matching TRBD2 (6 bases). The V gene's germline CDR1 is LNHDA and CDR2 SQIVND (reference sequence). The V gene lost 2 bases and the J gene lost 2 bases, with 14 bases spanning the gap. CDR3 length: 16 amino acids. The CDR3 DNA sequence: TGTGCCAGTAGTATATTTAGCGGAGGCCCCACAGATACGCAGTATTTT. Amino acids: CASSIFSGGPTDTQYF.

The J gene is TRBJ2-2, the V gene TRBV19; 13 nucleotides line up with TRBD2. The CDR3 has 18 residues. V lost 3 bases to trimming and J lost 1 base; unmatched junction nucleotides: 5. Germline values: CDR1 LNHDA, CDR2 SQIVND (reference sequence). The CDR3 region is CASSMGTSGVGNTGELFF. The CDR3 region has the DNA TGTGCCAGTAGTATGGGGACTAGCGGGGTAGGGAACACCGGGGAGCTGTTTTTT.

V usage is TRBV5-4 and J usage is TRBJ2-1; TRBD2 might be the D (6 bases). Germline V lookup: CDR1 SGHNT, CDR2 YYREEE (reference sequence). This CDR3 comprises 13 residues. V lost 5 bases and J 9 bases, leaving 15 bases between the germline ends. The DNA for the CDR3 is TGTGCCAGCAGACCGACTAGGACGGGTGAGCAGTTCTTC. The encoded protein is CASRPTRTGEQFF.

The CDR3 DNA reads as TGTGCCAGCAGCTCAGGACAGGGGAACACTGAAGCTTTCTTT. This gives the protein CASSSGQGNTEAFF. V is TRBV7-9 and J is TRBJ1-1, with TRBD1 matching 8 bases. Germline V CDR1 and CDR2: SEHNR, FQNEAQ (reference sequence). The CDR3 totals 14 residues. Trimming took 4 bases from V and 1 from J; bases not matched to a gene: 2. The variable domain in full, with the rest retrieved from reference TRBV7-9 and TRBJ1-1, is DTGVSQNPRHKITKRGQNVTFRCDPISEHNRLYWYRQTLGQGPEFLTYFQNEAQLEKSRLLSDRFSAERPKGSFSTLEIQRTEQGDSAMYLCASSSGQGNTEAFFGQGTRLTVV.

This clone was recorded at least ten times. This sequence joins TRBV28 and TRBJ1-4; D not certain. The CDR3 runs to 13 residues. Germline values: CDR1 MDHEN, CDR2 SYDVKM. Trimming removed 2 bases at V and 5 bases at J, with 6 bases between. CDR3 loop: CASSLTRNEKLFF. DNA for the CDR3: TGTGCCAGCAGTTTAACAAGAAATGAAAAACTGTTTTTT. The whole variable domain, remainder taken from reference TRBV28 and TRBJ1-4, is DVKVTQSSRYLVKRTGEKVFLECVQDMDHENMFWYRQDPGLGLRLIYFSYDVKMKEKGDIPEGYSVSREKKERFSLILESASTNQTSMYLCASSLTRNEKLFFGSGTQLSVL.

The chain has TRBV15 and TRBJ2-3, with TRBD2 matching 10 bases. Per germline, CDR1 LNHNV and CDR2 YYDKDF (reference sequence). The CDR3 covers 15 residues. Unmatched junction bases numbered 8, after V lost 6 bases and J lost 5 bases. CDR3 region: CATREAGGPVDTQYF. Here the CDR3 DNA reads TGTGCCACCAGGGAAGCGGGGGGGCCGGTAGATACGCAGTATTTT.

The gene calls are TRBV30 and TRBJ1-6, with D unclear. Trimming cost V 0 bases and J 6 bases, with 6 bases left between them. This CDR3 has 13 amino acids. The V gene's germline CDR1 is GTSNPN and CDR2 SVGIG (reference sequence). The CDR3 DNA sequence: TGTGCCTGGAGTGTACAGTTTAATTCACCCCTCCACTTT. Protein: CAWSVQFNSPLHF.

The rearrangement joins TRBV7-8 to TRBJ2-1; D is uncertain. From germline, CDR1 is SGHVS and CDR2 FQNEAQ. V lost 2 bases to trimming and J lost 0 bases, with 11 bases between them. The CDR3 spans 16 residues. In nucleotides, the CDR3 is TGTGCCAGCAGCTTATATCGGATCAGCTCCTACAATGAGCAGTTCTTC. It codes for CASSLYRISSYNEQFF.

The chain's CDR3 is CAISPGLAGTGELFF. CDR3 in DNA: TGTGCCATCAGCCCGGGACTAGCGGGCACCGGGGAGCTGTTTTTT. The V and J genes are TRBV10-3 and TRBJ2-2; 12 bases align to TRBD2. V dropped 6 bases and J dropped 4; count of bases not matched to a gene: 3. This CDR3 spans 15 amino acids. Germline V gene sequence: CDR1 ENHRY, CDR2 SYGVKD.

This chain connects TRBV7-9 to TRBJ2-7, with TRBD1 identical over 10 bases. Germline CDR1 and CDR2: SEHNR and FQNEAQ (reference sequence). CDR3 size: 15 residues. Germline trimming cut 7 bases from V and 3 bases from J; bases unmatched to any gene: 9. The DNA for the CDR3 is TGTGCCAGCATCGCAACCGGGACAGGGGTCTACGAGCAGTACTTC. As protein: CASIATGTGVYEQYF.

The chain has TRBV5-6 and TRBJ1-5, with a tentative D call TRBD1 (5 bases). This CDR3 has 15 amino acids. Germline CDR1 reads SGHDT; CDR2 reads YYEEEE. V dropped 1 base and J dropped 2 bases, with 10 bases sitting between them. This CDR3 reads CASSLSGAGNQPQHF. The DNA for the CDR3 is TGTGCCAGCAGCTTGTCTGGGGCGGGCAATCAGCCCCAGCATTTT.

This chain uses TRBV9 with TRBJ1-4; 9 bases are shared with TRBD1. With 4 bases clipped from V and 4 bases from J, the junction kept 2 bases outside the gene matches. The germline gives CDR1 SGDLS, CDR2 YYNGEE. The CDR3 consists of 14 residues. The CDR3 region has the DNA TGTGCCAGCAGCAGGGACAGGGATAATGAAAAACTGTTTTTT. It encodes CASSRDRDNEKLFF.

Note on this clone: Germline and junction disagree at one end, which may indicate a read error. The chain has TRBV2 and TRBJ2-5; TRBD2 agrees at 8 bases. The CDR3 runs to 15 residues. Germline V gene sequence: CDR1 SNHLY, CDR2 FYNNEI. The CDR3 here is CASSEVGLGQVTQYF. DNA of the CDR3: TGTGCCAGCAGTGAAGTGGGACTAGGACAAGTGACCCAGTACTTC.

In the case of this clone: The junction departs from germline at one end; a sequencing error may be responsible. V is TRBV6-6 and J is TRBJ1-2; TRBD1 matches 7 bases. Germline values: CDR1 MNHNY, CDR2 SVGAGI (reference sequence). CDR3 length: 16 residues. The CDR3 sequence is CASSYANRGPNYGYTF. For the CDR3, the DNA is TGTGCCAGTAGTTACGCCAACAGGGGACCTAACTATGGCTACACCTTC.

V gene TRBV7-2 combines with J gene TRBJ2-5; no firm D call. Trimming pared 3 bases from V and 1 base from J, leaving 3 bases between. Germline V CDR1 and CDR2: SGHTA, FQGNSA. This CDR3 contains 12 residues. The CDR3 sequence is CASSFSQETQYF. CDR3 sequence (DNA): TGTGCCAGCAGCTTCTCCCAAGAGACCCAGTACTTC.